This TCR beta chain appears in the sequencing data of a study of low-dose radiotherapy and immunotherapy resistance in tumors. Alpha and beta chains were covered, as first-strand cDNA relied on TRAV- and TRBV-specific primers. TCR amplification used about 20 PCR cycles, a constant-region primer and a V-primer adapter. TCRdb called the reads again in MiXCR, with one record for every CDR3 protein. The sample lists around 13,000 distinct CDR3 sequences; 65% to 75% were seen once. V shed 0 bases and J shed 6 bases, with 7 bases lying between them. CDR1 is MNHGY and CDR2 is SAAAGT in the germline V gene. This CDR3 comprises 13 residues. This clonotype has just a few counts.

This sequence joins TRBV6-8 and TRBJ2-3; D unresolved. The source of this sequence is a human donor with advanced metastatic prostate, ovarian, gallbladder or colorectal cancer (not recorded which). This table probably holds off-target reads from a library built for another chain. CDR3 sequence: CASSYSAVDTQYF. As DNA, the CDR3 is TGTGCCAGCAGTTACTCGGCGGTCGATACGCAGTATTTT.